These T cell receptor beta chains were read from a single sample in a study of blood T cell repertoires in COVID-19. Sequencing was performed with immunoSEQ multiplex PCR; in TCRdb, only in-frame clones are kept and a portion is missing. The sample shows more than 200,000 clones, around nine tenths of them seen only once. Sequences were obtained from PBMCs or T cells enriched from blood (not recorded which). These receptors were obtained from a woman aged 45-59 years who had recovered from COVID-19. Each CDR3 is given with its conserved first and last residue. D genes are given only for firm matches. Rows may omit the clone size; those that give it use once, few, many or a size class.

d_call: NA; v_call: TRBV18; clone_size: NA; j_call: TRBJ2-7; cdr3_nt: TGTGCCAGCAAAACCTCGGACAGTTCCTACGAGCAGTACTTC; cdr3_aa: CASKTSDSSYEQYF
d_call: NA; v_call: TRBV5-5; clone_size: NA; j_call: TRBJ2-7; cdr3_nt: TGTGCCAGCAGCTTAACGCAGGTTGCCGTCTACGAGCAGTACTTC; cdr3_aa: CASSLTQVAVYEQYF
d_call: TRBD2; v_call: TRBV4-3; clone_size: NA; j_call: TRBJ2-3; cdr3_nt: TGCGCCAGCAGCCAAGAATGGCGGGAGGTAGATACGCAGTATTTT; cdr3_aa: CASSQEWREVDTQYF
d_call: TRBD1; v_call: TRBV5-4; clone_size: NA; j_call: TRBJ1-2; cdr3_nt: TGTGCCAGCAGCTCCGCCGGGACAGGGCCTTATGGCTACACCTTC; cdr3_aa: CASSSAGTGPYGYTF
d_call: TRBD1; v_call: TRBV3-1/TRBV3-2; clone_size: NA; j_call: TRBJ2-5; cdr3_nt: TGTGCCAGCAGCCAAGGGGACAGGGGGTTGGTCGAGACCCAGTACTTC; cdr3_aa: CASSQGDRGLVETQYF
d_call: NA; v_call: TRBV6-2/TRBV6-3; clone_size: NA; j_call: TRBJ2-6; cdr3_nt: TGTGCCAGCAGTTACTCGGGCAGTTTCTCTGGGGCCAACGTCCTGACTTTC; cdr3_aa: CASSYSGSFSGANVLTF
d_call: TRBD1; v_call: TRBV19; clone_size: NA; j_call: TRBJ1-1; cdr3_nt: TGTGCCAGTAGCAAACTTGGCCAGGGGGACACTGAAGCTTTCTTT; cdr3_aa: CASSKLGQGDTEAFF
d_call: NA; v_call: TRBV4-3; clone_size: NA; j_call: TRBJ2-1; cdr3_nt: TGCGCCAGCAGCCAAGACTGGGAGGTCAGAAGCTCCTACAATGAGCAGTTCTTC; cdr3_aa: CASSQDWEVRSSYNEQFF
d_call: TRBD2; v_call: TRBV7-6; clone_size: few; j_call: TRBJ2-7; cdr3_nt: TGTGCCAGCAGCTTAGAGCGGTGGCTGGGACTAGCGGGAGGGCCAGGCTACGAGCAGTACTTC; cdr3_aa: CASSLERWLGLAGGPGYEQYF
d_call: NA; v_call: TRBV6-5; clone_size: NA; j_call: TRBJ2-2; cdr3_nt: TGTGCCAGCGGCAGGGAAGCCGGGGAGCTGTTTTTT; cdr3_aa: CASGREAGELFF
d_call: TRBD2; v_call: TRBV29-1; clone_size: few; j_call: TRBJ2-7; cdr3_nt: TGCAGCGCCGGGACTAGGGGTTACGAGCAGTACTTC; cdr3_aa: CSAGTRGYEQYF
d_call: NA; v_call: TRBV14; clone_size: few; j_call: TRBJ1-1; cdr3_nt: TGTGCCAGCAGCCCAGGGTTGTGGAACACTGAAGCTTTCTTT; cdr3_aa: CASSPGLWNTEAFF
d_call: TRBD2; v_call: TRBV11-2; clone_size: once; j_call: TRBJ2-2; cdr3_nt: TGTGCCAGCATTCCTAGCGGGAGCCAGGGGGAGCTGTTTTTT; cdr3_aa: CASIPSGSQGELFF
d_call: TRBD1; v_call: TRBV27; clone_size: NA; j_call: TRBJ2-1; cdr3_nt: TGTGCCAGCAGCCAGGACAGGGGGCTGAATGAGCAGTTCTTC; cdr3_aa: CASSQDRGLNEQFF
d_call: TRBD1; v_call: TRBV29-1; clone_size: NA; j_call: TRBJ1-3; cdr3_nt: TGCAGCGTTGTAGGCCAGGGGGCTGGAAACACCATATATTTT; cdr3_aa: CSVVGQGAGNTIYF
d_call: TRBD2; v_call: TRBV29-1; clone_size: once; j_call: TRBJ2-7; cdr3_nt: TGCAGCGTTGGTAGACTAGCGGGGACCTACGAGCAGTACTTC; cdr3_aa: CSVGRLAGTYEQYF
d_call: NA; v_call: TRBV10-1; clone_size: NA; j_call: TRBJ2-1; cdr3_nt: TGCGCCAGCAGTTATTCGAAGGGGGAGCAGTTCTTC; cdr3_aa: CASSYSKGEQFF
d_call: TRBD1; v_call: TRBV5-1; clone_size: NA; j_call: TRBJ1-2; cdr3_nt: TGCGCCAGCAGCTCCAACGTCCAAACAGGGGGCAAATTGATAGATGGCTACACCTTC; cdr3_aa: CASSSNVQTGGKLIDGYTF
d_call: TRBD2; v_call: TRBV28; clone_size: NA; j_call: TRBJ2-7; cdr3_nt: TGTGCCAGCAGCCTTGTTTCTAGCGGGAGGGGATCCTACGAGCAGTACTTC; cdr3_aa: CASSLVSSGRGSYEQYF
d_call: NA; v_call: TRBV4-2; clone_size: few; j_call: TRBJ1-2; cdr3_nt: TGTGCCAGCAGCCAAGACCAGGGAGGCAACTATGGCTACACCTTC; cdr3_aa: CASSQDQGGNYGYTF
d_call: TRBD2; v_call: TRBV3-1/TRBV3-2; clone_size: NA; j_call: TRBJ2-1; cdr3_nt: TGTGCCAGCAGCCCCTCACTAGCGAATAGTGGGTACAATGAGCAGTTCTTC; cdr3_aa: CASSPSLANSGYNEQFF
d_call: TRBD1; v_call: TRBV27; clone_size: NA; j_call: TRBJ1-2; cdr3_nt: TGTGCCAGCAGTTTTTCCGGGACAGGGAATGGCTACACCTTC; cdr3_aa: CASSFSGTGNGYTF
d_call: NA; v_call: TRBV12-5; clone_size: NA; j_call: TRBJ2-2; cdr3_nt: TGTGCTAGTGGTCCGAACCTTCTTGGAGGAACCGGGGAGCTGTTTTTT; cdr3_aa: CASGPNLLGGTGELFF
d_call: NA; v_call: TRBV6-5; clone_size: NA; j_call: TRBJ2-7; cdr3_nt: TGTGCCAGCAGTTACTCCCCAGGGATTTCCTACGAGCAGTACTTC; cdr3_aa: CASSYSPGISYEQYF
d_call: NA; v_call: TRBV3-1/TRBV3-2; clone_size: NA; j_call: TRBJ2-7; cdr3_nt: TGTGCCAGCAGCCAAGGACTCGGGAGCTACGAGCAGTACTTC; cdr3_aa: CASSQGLGSYEQYF
d_call: NA; v_call: TRBV6-5; clone_size: NA; j_call: TRBJ1-2; cdr3_nt: TGTGCCAGCAGGGGGGGTACCTATGGCTACACCTTC; cdr3_aa: CASRGGTYGYTF
d_call: TRBD1; v_call: TRBV19; clone_size: NA; j_call: TRBJ2-2; cdr3_nt: TGTGCCAGTAACAGGGACAGGGTCGGCACCGGGGAGCTGTTTTTT; cdr3_aa: CASNRDRVGTGELFF
d_call: NA; v_call: TRBV5-1; clone_size: once; j_call: TRBJ1-4; cdr3_nt: TGCGCCAGCAGCTTGGGGCAGGGTAACGAAAAACTGTTTTTT; cdr3_aa: CASSLGQGNEKLFF
d_call: TRBD2; v_call: TRBV5-1; clone_size: NA; j_call: TRBJ2-7; cdr3_nt: TGCGCCAGCAGCTTTGGGACTAGCGGCTACGAGCAGTACTTC; cdr3_aa: CASSFGTSGYEQYF
d_call: NA; v_call: TRBV20-1; clone_size: NA; j_call: TRBJ2-5; cdr3_nt: TGCAGTGCTATTGAACCGGGACTTCCAAAGACCCAGTACTTC; cdr3_aa: CSAIEPGLPKTQYF
d_call: TRBD1; v_call: TRBV28; clone_size: NA; j_call: TRBJ2-7; cdr3_nt: TGTGCCAGCAGTCGGGGCGGGACAGGGGAGAGAGAGCAGTACTTC; cdr3_aa: CASSRGGTGEREQYF
d_call: NA; v_call: TRBV2; clone_size: NA; j_call: TRBJ1-5; cdr3_nt: TGTGCCAGCAGTGAGGCAGGGATAAGTCAGCCCCAGCATTTT; cdr3_aa: CASSEAGISQPQHF
d_call: NA; v_call: TRBV9; clone_size: NA; j_call: TRBJ1-5; cdr3_nt: TGTGCCAGCAGCTCAGGCCGGGGGAGCAGCAATCAGCCCCAGCATTTT; cdr3_aa: CASSSGRGSSNQPQHF
d_call: TRBD1; v_call: TRBV28; clone_size: NA; j_call: TRBJ2-7; cdr3_nt: TGTGCCAGCAGCCCCGACGGGACAGGGAACTACGAGCAGTACTTC; cdr3_aa: CASSPDGTGNYEQYF
d_call: TRBD1; v_call: TRBV19; clone_size: once; j_call: TRBJ1-2; cdr3_nt: TGTGCCAGTAGTACTGGCGGACAGGGTCATTTCTATGGCTACACCTTC; cdr3_aa: CASSTGGQGHFYGYTF
d_call: NA; v_call: TRBV7-3; clone_size: NA; j_call: TRBJ2-3; cdr3_nt: TGTGCCAGCAGCTTAACACCTAGCAGAAGCACAGATACGCAGTATTTT; cdr3_aa: CASSLTPSRSTDTQYF
d_call: NA; v_call: TRBV7-2; clone_size: NA; j_call: TRBJ2-1; cdr3_nt: TGTGCCAGCAGCCTAAGATACTCCTACAATGAGCAGTTCTTC; cdr3_aa: CASSLRYSYNEQFF
d_call: NA; v_call: TRBV11-3; clone_size: NA; j_call: TRBJ2-2; cdr3_nt: TGTGCCAGCAGCTTATACTTGAACACCGGGGAGCTGTTTTTT; cdr3_aa: CASSLYLNTGELFF
d_call: NA; v_call: TRBV6-1; clone_size: NA; j_call: TRBJ2-7; cdr3_nt: TGTGCCAGCAGTGAAAGCAAGCTAGGCTCCTACGAGCAGTACTTC; cdr3_aa: CASSESKLGSYEQYF
d_call: TRBD1; v_call: TRBV28; clone_size: NA; j_call: TRBJ1-1; cdr3_nt: TGTGCCAGCAGTTTTCTGTCGGACAGGGGAGTAACTGAAGCTTTCTTT; cdr3_aa: CASSFLSDRGVTEAFF
d_call: NA; v_call: TRBV7-8; clone_size: NA; j_call: TRBJ1-4; cdr3_nt: TGTGCCAGCAGCAGGGACTCGGCGGAAAAACTGTTTTTT; cdr3_aa: CASSRDSAEKLFF
d_call: TRBD2; v_call: TRBV6-5; clone_size: once; j_call: TRBJ2-7; cdr3_nt: TGTGCCAGCAGTTACTCTCTTAGCGGGAGACAAGAGCAGTACTTC; cdr3_aa: CASSYSLSGRQEQYF
d_call: TRBD1; v_call: TRBV6-5; clone_size: NA; j_call: TRBJ2-2; cdr3_nt: TGTGCCAGCAGTTTCGGGGCGACAGGGGGCACCGGGGAGCTGTTTTTT; cdr3_aa: CASSFGATGGTGELFF
d_call: NA; v_call: TRBV28; clone_size: once; j_call: TRBJ1-1; cdr3_nt: TGTGCCAGCAGTTTGGGGCACACTGAAGCTTTCTTT; cdr3_aa: CASSLGHTEAFF
d_call: NA; v_call: TRBV5-1; clone_size: few; j_call: TRBJ1-3; cdr3_nt: TGCGCCAGCAGCTTGGGCAGCGGCTTCTCTGGAAACACCATATATTTT; cdr3_aa: CASSLGSGFSGNTIYF
d_call: TRBD2; v_call: TRBV28; clone_size: NA; j_call: TRBJ2-5; cdr3_nt: TGTGCCAGCAGTTCTAGCGGGAGTATCCGGCAGACCCAGTACTTC; cdr3_aa: CASSSSGSIRQTQYF
d_call: TRBD2; v_call: TRBV20-1; clone_size: NA; j_call: TRBJ2-7; cdr3_nt: TGCAGTGCTAGTAGGACTAGCGGGACGTACGAGCAGTACTTC; cdr3_aa: CSASRTSGTYEQYF
d_call: TRBD2; v_call: TRBV6-2/TRBV6-3; clone_size: NA; j_call: TRBJ2-7; cdr3_nt: TGTGCCAGCAGCAGACTAGCGGGGGCCGCCCCTTACTACGAGCAGTACTTC; cdr3_aa: CASSRLAGAAPYYEQYF
d_call: TRBD1; v_call: TRBV27; clone_size: few; j_call: TRBJ1-3; cdr3_nt: TGTGCCAGCAGTTTCGGGACAGGGGCTGGAAACACCATATATTTT; cdr3_aa: CASSFGTGAGNTIYF
d_call: NA; v_call: TRBV24-1; clone_size: once; j_call: TRBJ2-1; cdr3_nt: TGTGCCACCAGTCTTCGGTTCGCCAATGAGCAGTTCTTC; cdr3_aa: CATSLRFANEQFF
d_call: TRBD2; v_call: TRBV18; clone_size: few; j_call: TRBJ2-1; cdr3_nt: TGTGCCAGCTCAGGACTAGCGGTGAGCTCCTACAATGAGCAGTTCTTC; cdr3_aa: CASSGLAVSSYNEQFF
d_call: NA; v_call: TRBV6-5; clone_size: NA; j_call: TRBJ2-2; cdr3_nt: TGTGCCAGCAGCCCCTGGCAGACGAACACCGGGGAGCTGTTTTTT; cdr3_aa: CASSPWQTNTGELFF
d_call: TRBD2; v_call: TRBV4-1; clone_size: NA; j_call: TRBJ2-1; cdr3_nt: TGCGCCAGCAGCCTAGGACTAGACCTTTACAATGAGCAGTTCTTC; cdr3_aa: CASSLGLDLYNEQFF
d_call: TRBD1; v_call: TRBV12-3/TRBV12-4; clone_size: NA; j_call: TRBJ1-2; cdr3_nt: TGTGCCAGCGTGGCCTGGACAGGGGAAGGCTACACCTTC; cdr3_aa: CASVAWTGEGYTF